This entry features one T cell receptor (beta chain) sequence. The target antigen is unknown. The data stem from a study of blood T cells in healthy people across ages. Notes on the study in general: The diversity estimates, figures obtained from one million T cells, were considered underestimates. Per million T cells, TCR beta diversity dropped about linearly as age rose.

V was cut by 6 bases and J by 2 bases, with 11 bases left in between. The CDR3 consists of 15 residues. A second PCR of 7 to 11 cycles used a sample-barcoded 5' primer and a J-beta primer mix. TCRdb called the 5' RACE reads again in MiXCR, with one record for every CDR3 protein. Of 1.5 million or so distinct CDR3 sequences in the sample, about 43% were seen once. The sequence was obtained from a woman aged 18-29 years in good health. Sequenced input: blood. The rearrangement links TRBV12-3 or TRBV12-4 to TRBJ2-6; D unresolved. Here the CDR3 DNA reads TGTGCCAGCAGCAAAAGTTCGGCTGGGGCCAACGTCCTGACTTTC. Translation: CASSKSSAGANVLTF.